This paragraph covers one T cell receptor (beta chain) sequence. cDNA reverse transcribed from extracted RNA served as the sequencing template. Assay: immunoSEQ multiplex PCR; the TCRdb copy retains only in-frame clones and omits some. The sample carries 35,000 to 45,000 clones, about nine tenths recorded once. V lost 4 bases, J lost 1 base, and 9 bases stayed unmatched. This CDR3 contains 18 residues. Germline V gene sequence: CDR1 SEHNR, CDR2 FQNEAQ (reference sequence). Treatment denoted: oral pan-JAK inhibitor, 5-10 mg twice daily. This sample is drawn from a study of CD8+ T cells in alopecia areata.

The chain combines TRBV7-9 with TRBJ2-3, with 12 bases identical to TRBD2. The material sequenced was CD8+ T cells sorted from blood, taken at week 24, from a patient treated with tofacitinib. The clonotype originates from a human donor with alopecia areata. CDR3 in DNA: TGTGCCAGCAGCTCCGAACTAGCGGGGGGTTCCCGCACAGATACGCAGTATTTT. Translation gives CASSSELAGGSRTDTQYF. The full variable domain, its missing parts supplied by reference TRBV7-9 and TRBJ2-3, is DTGVSQNPRHKITKRGQNVTFRCDPISEHNRLYWYRQTLGQGPEFLTYFQNEAQLEKSRLLSDRFSAERPKGSFSTLEIQRTEQGDSAMYLCASSSELAGGSRTDTQYFGPGTRLTVL.